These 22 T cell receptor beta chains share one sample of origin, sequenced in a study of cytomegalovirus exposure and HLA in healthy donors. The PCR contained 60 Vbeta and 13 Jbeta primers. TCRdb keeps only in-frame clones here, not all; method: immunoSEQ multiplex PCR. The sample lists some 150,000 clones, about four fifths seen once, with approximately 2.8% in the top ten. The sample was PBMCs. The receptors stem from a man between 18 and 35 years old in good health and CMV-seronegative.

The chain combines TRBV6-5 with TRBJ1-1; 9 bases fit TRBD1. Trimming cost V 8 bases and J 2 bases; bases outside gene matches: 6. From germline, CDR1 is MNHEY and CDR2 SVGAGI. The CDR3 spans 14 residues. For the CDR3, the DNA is TGTGCCAGCTTTCCGGGACAGGGTAACACTGAAGCTTTCTTT. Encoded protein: CASFPGQGNTEAFF.

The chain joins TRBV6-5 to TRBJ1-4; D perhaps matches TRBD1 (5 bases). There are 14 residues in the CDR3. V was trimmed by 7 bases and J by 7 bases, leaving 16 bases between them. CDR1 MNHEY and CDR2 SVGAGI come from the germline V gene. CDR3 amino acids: CASTAGGPSEKLFF. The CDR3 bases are TGTGCCAGCACGGCGGGGGGACCGAGTGAAAAACTGTTTTTT.

The CDR3 reads CASGDREADTQYF. The CDR3 DNA reads as TGTGCCAGCGGAGACAGGGAGGCAGATACGCAGTATTTT. The chain links TRBV2 to TRBJ2-3; TRBD1 might be the D (7 bases). The CDR3 has 13 amino acids. Trimming removed 8 bases from V and 4 bases from J, with 13 bases in between. Germline assignment: CDR1 SNHLY and CDR2 FYNNEI.

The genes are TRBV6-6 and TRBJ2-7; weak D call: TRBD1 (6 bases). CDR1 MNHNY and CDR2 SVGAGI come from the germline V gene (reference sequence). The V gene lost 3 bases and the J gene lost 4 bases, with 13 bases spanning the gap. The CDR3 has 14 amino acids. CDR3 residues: CASSYLSGVYEQYF. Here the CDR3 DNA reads TGTGCCAGCAGTTATCTGTCAGGGGTATACGAGCAGTACTTC.

The CDR3 nucleotides read TGTGCCAGCTCCCTCGGACTGGAACAAGAGACCCAGTACTTC. This encodes CASSLGLEQETQYF. The chain employs TRBV18 and TRBJ2-5; D might be TRBD2 (5 bases). This CDR3 comprises 14 residues. V lost 6 bases and J 2 bases, leaving 13 bases between the germline ends. Germline values: CDR1 KGHSH, CDR2 LQKENI.

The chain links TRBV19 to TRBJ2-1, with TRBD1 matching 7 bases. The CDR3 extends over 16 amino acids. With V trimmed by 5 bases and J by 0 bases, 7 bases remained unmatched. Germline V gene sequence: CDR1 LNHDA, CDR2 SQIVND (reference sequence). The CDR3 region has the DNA TGTGCCAGTAGTCGAGGGGGCCGTGGCTCCTACAATGAGCAGTTCTTC. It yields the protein CASSRGGRGSYNEQFF.

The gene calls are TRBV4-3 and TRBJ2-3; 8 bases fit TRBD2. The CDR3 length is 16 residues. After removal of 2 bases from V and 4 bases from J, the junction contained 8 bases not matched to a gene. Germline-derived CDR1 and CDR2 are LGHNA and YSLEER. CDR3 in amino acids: CASSQNSGVRADTQYF. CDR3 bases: TGCGCCAGCAGCCAAAATAGCGGGGTCCGCGCAGATACGCAGTATTTT.

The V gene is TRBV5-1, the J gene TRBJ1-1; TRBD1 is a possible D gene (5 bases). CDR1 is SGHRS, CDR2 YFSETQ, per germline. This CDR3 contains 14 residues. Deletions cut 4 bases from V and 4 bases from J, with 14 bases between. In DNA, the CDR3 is TGCGCCAGCAGCCCATTGACAGAGTCCACTGAAGCTTTCTTT. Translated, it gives CASSPLTESTEAFF.

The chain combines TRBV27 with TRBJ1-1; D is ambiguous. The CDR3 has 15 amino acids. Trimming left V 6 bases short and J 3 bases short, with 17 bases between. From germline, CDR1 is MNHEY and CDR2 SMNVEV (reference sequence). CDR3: CASRTNLYSYTEAFF. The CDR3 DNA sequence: TGTGCCAGCAGGACCAACCTTTACAGTTACACTGAAGCTTTCTTT.

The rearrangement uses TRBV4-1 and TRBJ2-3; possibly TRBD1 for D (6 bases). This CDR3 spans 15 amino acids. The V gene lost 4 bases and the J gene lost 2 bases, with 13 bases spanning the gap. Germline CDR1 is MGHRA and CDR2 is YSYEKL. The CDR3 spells CASSPPGHPTDTQYF. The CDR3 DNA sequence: TGCGCCAGCAGCCCCCCGGGACACCCCACAGATACGCAGTATTTT.

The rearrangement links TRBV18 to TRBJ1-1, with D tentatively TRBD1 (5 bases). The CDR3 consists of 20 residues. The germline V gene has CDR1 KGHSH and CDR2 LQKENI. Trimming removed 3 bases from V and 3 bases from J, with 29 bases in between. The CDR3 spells CASSPTGGGARGRPYTEAFF. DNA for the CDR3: TGTGCCAGCTCACCGACGGGCGGAGGGGCCCGCGGTAGGCCGTACACTGAAGCTTTCTTT.

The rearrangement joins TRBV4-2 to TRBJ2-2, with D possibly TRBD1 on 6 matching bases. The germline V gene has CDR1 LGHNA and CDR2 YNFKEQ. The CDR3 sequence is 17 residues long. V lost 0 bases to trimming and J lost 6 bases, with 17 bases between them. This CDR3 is CASSQDSQGIFAGELFF. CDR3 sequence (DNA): TGTGCCAGCAGCCAAGATTCCCAGGGGATCTTTGCCGGGGAGCTGTTTTTT.

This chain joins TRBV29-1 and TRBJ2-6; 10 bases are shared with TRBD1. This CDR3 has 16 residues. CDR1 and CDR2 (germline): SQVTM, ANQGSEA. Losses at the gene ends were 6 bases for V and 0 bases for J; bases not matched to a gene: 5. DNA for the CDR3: TGCAGCGTCACCGGGACAGGGGTCTCTGGGGCCAACGTCCTGACTTTC. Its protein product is CSVTGTGVSGANVLTF.

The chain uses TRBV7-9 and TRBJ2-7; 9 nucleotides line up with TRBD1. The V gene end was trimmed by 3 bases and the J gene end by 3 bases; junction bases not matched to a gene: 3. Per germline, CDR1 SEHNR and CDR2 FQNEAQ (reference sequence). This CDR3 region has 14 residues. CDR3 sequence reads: CASSFRDRVYEQYF. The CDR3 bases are TGTGCCAGCAGCTTCCGGGACAGGGTCTACGAGCAGTACTTC.

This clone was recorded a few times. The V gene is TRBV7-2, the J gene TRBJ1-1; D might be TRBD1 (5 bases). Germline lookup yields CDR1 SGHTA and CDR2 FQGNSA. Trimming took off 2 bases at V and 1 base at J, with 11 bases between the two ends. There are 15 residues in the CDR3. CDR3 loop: CASSLLRVENTEAFF. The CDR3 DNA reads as TGTGCCAGCAGCTTACTCAGGGTAGAGAACACTGAAGCTTTCTTT.

The CDR3 protein is CASAAGQISGANVLTF. The CDR3 region has the DNA TGCGCCAGCGCGGCGGGACAGATCTCTGGGGCCAACGTCCTGACTTTC. This rearrangement joins TRBV5-1 to TRBJ2-6, with D perhaps TRBD1 (7 bases). The germline V gene has CDR1 SGHRS and CDR2 YFSETQ. Trimming cost V 7 bases and J 0 bases, with 14 bases left between them. This CDR3 region has 16 residues.

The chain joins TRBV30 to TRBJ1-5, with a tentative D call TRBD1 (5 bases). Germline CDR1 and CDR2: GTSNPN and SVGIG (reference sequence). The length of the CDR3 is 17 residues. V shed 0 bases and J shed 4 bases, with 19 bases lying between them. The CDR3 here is CAWSVSAGPRGNQPQHF. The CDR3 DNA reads TGTGCCTGGAGTGTATCGGCAGGCCCTAGGGGAAATCAGCCCCAGCATTTT.

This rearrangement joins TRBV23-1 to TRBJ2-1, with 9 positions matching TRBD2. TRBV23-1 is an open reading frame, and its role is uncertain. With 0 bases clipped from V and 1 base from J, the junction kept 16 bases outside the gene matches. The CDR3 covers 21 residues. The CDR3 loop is CASSQSVTRPAGGWSYNEQFF. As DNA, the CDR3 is TGCGCCAGCAGTCAATCCGTGACGAGGCCGGCGGGGGGGTGGTCCTACAATGAGCAGTTCTTC.

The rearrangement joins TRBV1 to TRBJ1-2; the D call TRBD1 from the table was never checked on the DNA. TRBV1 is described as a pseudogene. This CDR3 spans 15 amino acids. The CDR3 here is CTSSRLDRAHYGYTF. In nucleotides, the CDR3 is TGCACCAGCAGCCGTCTCGACAGGGCGCACTATGGCTACACCTTC.

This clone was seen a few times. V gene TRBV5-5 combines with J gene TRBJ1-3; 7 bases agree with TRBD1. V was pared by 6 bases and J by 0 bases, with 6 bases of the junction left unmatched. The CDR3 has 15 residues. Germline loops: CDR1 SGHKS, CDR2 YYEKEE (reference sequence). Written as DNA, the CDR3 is TGTGCCAGCAATCCGGGACAGTACTCTGGAAACACCATATATTTT. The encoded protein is CASNPGQYSGNTIYF. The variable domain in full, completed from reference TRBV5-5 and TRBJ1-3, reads DAGVTQSPTHLIKTRGQQVTLRCSPISGHKSVSWYQQVLGQGPQFIFQYYEKEERGRGNFPDRFSARQFPNYSSELNVNALLLGDSALYLCASNPGQYSGNTIYFGEGSWLTVV.

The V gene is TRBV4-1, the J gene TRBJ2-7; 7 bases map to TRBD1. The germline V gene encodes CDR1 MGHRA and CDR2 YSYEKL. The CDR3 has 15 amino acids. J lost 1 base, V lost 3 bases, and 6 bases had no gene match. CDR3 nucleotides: TGCGCCAGCAGCCAGGGAACAGGGGCTTCCTACGAGCAGTACTTC. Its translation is CASSQGTGASYEQYF.

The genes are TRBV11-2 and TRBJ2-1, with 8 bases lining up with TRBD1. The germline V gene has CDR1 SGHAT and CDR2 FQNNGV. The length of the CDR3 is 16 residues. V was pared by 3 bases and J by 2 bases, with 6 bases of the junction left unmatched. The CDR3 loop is CASSLDRTGPYNEQFF. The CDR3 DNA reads TGTGCCAGCAGCTTGGATCGGACAGGGCCCTACAATGAGCAGTTCTTC.